The text below deals with one T cell receptor (beta chain). The sample is drawn from a study of blood T cell repertoires in COVID-19. Germline V gene sequence: CDR1 LNHDA, CDR2 SQIVND (reference sequence). This CDR3 region has 14 residues. V gave up 6 bases and J gave up 1 base, with 13 bases separating them. TCRdb's copy holds only in-frame clones and misses some; the assay was immunoSEQ multiplex PCR. The sample carries 20,000 or so clones, around 89% recorded once. The TCR sequence derives from a woman aged 60-75 years with active COVID-19. V usage is TRBV19 and J usage is TRBJ2-7; D perhaps matches TRBD2 (6 bases). What was sequenced was peripheral blood. The CDR3 spells CASRFSGGSYEQYF. The CDR3 nucleotides read TGTGCCAGTAGGTTTAGCGGCGGTTCCTACGAGCAGTACTTC.